Below, 4 T cell receptor beta chains from the same sample are listed, as sequenced in a study of blood T cell repertoires in COVID-19. Method: immunoSEQ multiplex PCR; TCRdb's copy keeps in-frame clones and lacks some. This table has about 84,000 clones, approximately 83% appearing once. Sequenced sample: peripheral blood. The receptor set was obtained from a woman of 80 years or more with acute or convalescent COVID-19.

J is TRBJ2-4 and V is TRBV29-1; D gene unclear. V was cut by 3 bases and J by 0 bases, with 6 bases left in between. Germline CDR1 is SQVTM and CDR2 is ANQGSEA. The CDR3 consists of 13 residues. In nucleotides, the CDR3 is TGCAGCGTTGAGGGCCTAGCCAAAAACATTCAGTACTTC. It is translated as CSVEGLAKNIQYF.

V gene TRBV14 combines with J gene TRBJ2-7, with D possibly matching TRBD2 (6 bases). The CDR3 consists of 16 residues. Per the germline V gene, CDR1 is SGHDN and CDR2 is FVKESK. V lost 0 bases and J 5 bases, leaving 17 bases between the germline ends. The CDR3 sequence: CASSQDLLEGRNEQYF. CDR3 bases: TGTGCCAGCAGCCAAGACCTCTTGGAGGGTAGGAACGAGCAGTACTTC. Variable domain in full (rest from reference TRBV14 and TRBJ2-7): EAGVTQFPSHSVIEKGQTVTLRCDPISGHDNLYWYRRVMGKEIKFLLHFVKESKQDESGMPNNRFLAERTGGTYSTLKVQPAELEDSGVYFCASSQDLLEGRNEQYFGPGTRLTVT.

The J gene is TRBJ1-6, the V gene TRBV4-3; 7 bases match TRBD1. Germline CDR1 is LGHNA and CDR2 is YSLEER. The CDR3 extends over 15 amino acids. The ends lost 0 bases at V and 7 bases at J; junction bases unmatched: 3. This CDR3 reads CASSQDAQGNSPLHF. The CDR3 DNA sequence: TGCGCCAGCAGCCAAGATGCACAGGGGAATTCACCCCTCCACTTT.

The chain joins TRBV7-9 to TRBJ2-7; 8 positions agree with TRBD2. CDR1 SEHNR and CDR2 FQNEAQ come from the germline V gene (reference sequence). This CDR3 region has 15 residues. V lost 5 bases and J lost 7; bases outside the gene matches: 13. CDR3 residues: CASSPHGGGWEEQYF. CDR3 DNA sequence: TGTGCCAGCAGCCCTCACGGGGGGGGCTGGGAAGAGCAGTACTTC.